Listed below are T cell receptor beta chains from one sample, sequenced in a study of regulatory T cells in long-lasting Graves disease. Each CDR3 protein is one row after TCRdb ran MiXCR on the multiplex PCR reads. The sample lists about 300,000 distinct CDR3 sequences; roughly a fifth were seen once. The material was peripheral blood mononuclear cells (PBMCs), obtained when the disease was refractory, from a patient treated with antithyroid drugs. Source of these receptors: a female donor with Graves disease. Each CDR3 is given with its conserved first and last residue. A D gene is named only where the DNA matches it firmly. Only part of the rows carry a size: once, few, many, or a class if the clone is expanded.

>.|once|11|TRBJ2-1|TRBV10-3
TGTGCCATCAGTGAGGGGGGTCCTCAGTTCTTC
CAISEGGPQFF
>TRBD1|.|19|TRBJ1-2|TRBV6-2/TRBV6-3
TGTGCCAGCAGTCCCCCGGACAGGGGGCAACCCCTTAAAAACTATGGCTACACCTTC
CASSPPDRGQPLKNYGYTF
>.|many|15|TRBJ2-7|TRBV28
TGTGCCAGCAGATCCCGGGGCGGAAACTCCTACGAGCAGTACTTC
CASRSRGGNSYEQYF
>TRBD2|.|18|TRBJ2-5|TRBV9
TGTGCCAGCAGTAAGGAAGTGGGACTAGCGGGAGATCGTGAGACCCAGTACTTC
CASSKEVGLAGDRETQYF
>TRBD1|many|16|TRBJ2-2|TRBV6-5
TGTGCCAGCAGTTACGTGGACAGGGACATACCCGGGGAGCTGTTTTTT
CASSYVDRDIPGELFF
>TRBD1|.|14|TRBJ2-7|TRBV29-1
TGCAGCGGTCAAGTAACAGGGGGCGCGTACGAGCAGTACTTC
CSGQVTGGAYEQYF
>.|.|12|TRBJ1-1|TRBV29-1
TGCAGCGTTGAGAAGGCAGGCACTGAAGCTTTCTTT
CSVEKAGTEAFF
>.|few|13|TRBJ1-5|TRBV6-9
TGTGCCAGCAGTTACGACAGAAATCAGCCCCAGCATTTT
CASSYDRNQPQHF
>TRBD1|.|15|TRBJ2-1|TRBV20-1
TGCAGTGCTAGAGGGATCGGGACAGAGTACAATGAGCAGTTCTTC
CSARGIGTEYNEQFF
>.|many|16|TRBJ1-1|TRBV15
TGTGCCACCAGCAGAGCCCGACTAGGCGGGAACACTGAAGCTTTCTTT
CATSRARLGGNTEAFF
>TRBD1|few|15|TRBJ2-5|TRBV6-1
TGTGCCAGCAGCATATATCACGGGACAGGGCTGACCCAGTACTTC
CASSIYHGTGLTQYF
>TRBD2|few|13|TRBJ2-5|TRBV6-9
TGTGCCAGCAGTTACGGGGGGTGGGAGACCCAGTACTTC
CASSYGGWETQYF
>.|few|16|TRBJ2-7|TRBV7-2
TGTGCCAGCAGCACCCAGACTTTAAGTAAAGTCTACGAGCAGTACTTC
CASSTQTLSKVYEQYF
>.|many|16|TRBJ1-2|TRBV11-3
TGTGCCAGCAGCTTACCCGGCCGTCGAGGATACTATGGCTACACCTTC
CASSLPGRRGYYGYTF
>.|.|14|TRBJ2-7|TRBV28
TGTGCCAGCAGTTTCGACGGGGACTCCTACGAGCAGTACTTC
CASSFDGDSYEQYF
>.|.|15|TRBJ1-3|TRBV18
TGTGCCAGCTCACCCTGGACAAAAACGGGAAACACCATATATTTT
CASSPWTKTGNTIYF
>.|.|13|TRBJ2-2|TRBV3-1
TGTGCCAGCTCCCAACGTGGACCCGGGGAGCTGTTTTTT
CASSQRGPGELFF
>TRBD1|many|13|TRBJ1-2|TRBV28
TGTGCCAGCAGACGAGGACAGGGGGGCGGCTACACCTTC
CASRRGQGGGYTF
>.|many|16|TRBJ1-5|TRBV30
TGTGCCTGGAGCGACAGGACCTCCCCGGGTCATCAGCCCCAGCATTTT
CAWSDRTSPGHQPQHF
>TRBD1|many|16|TRBJ2-5|TRBV20-1
TGCAGTGCTAGAGACCGGGACAGGGGGCGATGGGAGACCCAGTACTTC
CSARDRDRGRWETQYF
>.|many|15|TRBJ2-2|TRBV3-1
TGTGCCAGCAGCTCCAATGGGGCCAACACCGGGGAGCTGTTTTTT
CASSSNGANTGELFF
>TRBD2|many|14|TRBJ2-7|TRBV13
TGTGCCAGCAGCCAGGGACTAGCTAGCTACGAGCAGTACTTC
CASSQGLASYEQYF
>.|.|16|TRBJ2-5|TRBV14
TGTGCCAGCAGCCAAGCCATGGGGCGTCCTCAAGAGACCCAGTACTTC
CASSQAMGRPQETQYF
>TRBD2|.|15|TRBJ2-7|TRBV7-9
TGTGCCAGCAGCATAGGGACTAGCGTCTCCTACGAGCAGTACTTC
CASSIGTSVSYEQYF
>TRBD1|many|15|TRBJ1-5|TRBV7-2
TGTGCCAGCAGCCCGACAGGGGGTGGGAATCAGCCCCAGCATTTT
CASSPTGGGNQPQHF
>.|many|12|TRBJ2-2|TRBV6-1
TGTGCCAGCAACTTACCAGGCGGGGAGCTGTTTTTT
CASNLPGGELFF